The sequence of this T cell receptor (beta chain) was determined in a study of blood T cell repertoires in COVID-19. Looking at the study overall: Samples taken during acute and convalescent COVID-19 were collected in the United States, Italy and Spain.

This CDR3 is 15 amino acids long. From germline, CDR1 is GTSNPN and CDR2 SVGIG (reference sequence). V lost 6 bases to trimming and J lost 0 bases, with 18 bases between them. In the original processing: By means of reference gene primer amplification, nucleated cell counts were estimated. Assay: immunoSEQ multiplex PCR; the TCRdb copy retains only in-frame clones and omits some. V, J and clone size derive from that table, while D and trimming were established from the DNA sequence. The table lists about 150,000 clones, around 91% of them singletons. This rearrangement joins TRBV30 to TRBJ2-7; D is perhaps TRBD1 (5 bases). The sample was peripheral blood. The clonotype comes from a woman in her forties with acute or convalescent COVID-19. The CDR3 is CACRVSRRSSYEQYF. CDR3 DNA: TGTGCCTGCAGGGTAAGCCGGCGGAGCTCCTACGAGCAGTACTTC. The whole variable domain, filled in from reference TRBV30 and TRBJ2-7, reads SQTIHQWPATLVQPVGSPLSLECTVEGTSNPNLYWYRQAAGRGLQLLFYSVGIGQISSEVPQNLSASRPQDRQFILSSKKLLLSDSGFYLCACRVSRRSSYEQYFGPGTRLTVT.